These 27 T cell receptor beta chains were sequenced from one sample in a study of T cell responses to AZD1222 COVID-19 vaccine. Produced via immunoSEQ multiplex PCR; TCRdb's table is partial and in-frame only. The table shows 70,000 to 100,000 clones, with 90% to 95% occurring only once. Sequences were derived from peripheral blood, sampled 28 days after the second AZD1222 dose. The receptors originated from an adult who received the AZD1222 COVID-19 vaccine.

The chain uses TRBV7-8 and TRBJ2-2; 7 bases map to TRBD1. CDR1 SGHVS and CDR2 FQNEAQ come from the germline V gene. J gave up 5 bases and V 5 bases, and 8 bases lay outside the gene matches. This CDR3 contains 15 residues. The CDR3 protein is CASSLMTGRTGELFF. CDR3 nucleotide sequence: TGTGCCAGCAGCCTAATGACAGGGCGGACCGGGGAGCTGTTTTTT.

The chain combines TRBV6-5 with TRBJ1-2; 7 nucleotides align to TRBD1. Germline V gene sequence: CDR1 MNHEY, CDR2 SVGAGI. V was clipped by 6 bases and J by 7 bases; unmatched bases: 8. The CDR3 is 13 residues long. CDR3 in DNA: TGTGCCAGCAGGCCTACAGGGGTGGCTGGCTACACCTTC. This gives the protein CASRPTGVAGYTF.

The chain is built from TRBV4-1 and TRBJ1-2; 8 nucleotides match TRBD1. From germline, CDR1 is MGHRA and CDR2 YSYEKL. CDR3 length equals 15 residues. The V and J ends lost 0 bases and 5 bases, in that order; junction bases with no gene match: 5. Written as DNA, the CDR3 is TGCGCCAGCAGCCAAGATAGGGGACAGGCTTATGGCTACACCTTC. This gives the protein CASSQDRGQAYGYTF.

The CDR3 nucleotides read TGTGCCAGCAGTGGGACAACAAACTATGGCTACACCTTC. This sequence encodes CASSGTTNYGYTF. This chain uses TRBV2 with TRBJ1-2, with D maybe TRBD1 (5 bases). Trimming cost V 4 bases and J 2 bases, with 8 bases left between them. The CDR3 consists of 13 residues. In germline, CDR1 is SNHLY, CDR2 FYNNEI.

This chain links TRBV7-9 with TRBJ1-4, with 8 bases lining up with TRBD1. Germline V gene data show CDR1 as SEHNR and CDR2 as FQNEAQ (reference sequence). This CDR3 has 16 residues. J was trimmed by 8 bases and V by 5 bases; bases with no gene match: 13. CDR3 sequence (DNA): TGTGCCAGCAGCCGAACGGATCAGGGGGCTTTCGAAAAACTGTTTTTT. Protein product: CASSRTDQGAFEKLFF.

V is TRBV10-3 and J is TRBJ1-6, with no clear D. The CDR3 is 16 amino acids. Trimming removed 6 bases from V and 0 bases from J, with 12 bases in between. Germline V gene data show CDR1 as ENHRY and CDR2 as SYGVKD. This chain's CDR3 is CAISQTLSSYNSPLHF. In nucleotides, the CDR3 is TGTGCCATCAGCCAAACACTGAGCTCCTATAATTCACCCCTCCACTTT.

This chain links TRBV7-2 with TRBJ2-3; tentatively, D is TRBD2 (5 bases). CDR3 length: 15 residues. Per the germline V gene, CDR1 is SGHTA and CDR2 is FQGNSA. V gave up 5 bases and J gave up 0 bases, with 12 bases separating them. The CDR3 nucleotides read TGTGCCAGCAGCCCGGGGAGATTTAGCACAGATACGCAGTATTTT. It encodes CASSPGRFSTDTQYF.

This chain joins TRBV9 and TRBJ1-1; no reliable D call. This CDR3 is 13 amino acids long. V was cut by 3 bases and J by 1 base, with 7 bases left in between. Germline CDR1 SGDLS, CDR2 YYNGEE. The CDR3 loop reads CASSASPNTEAFF. The CDR3 region has the DNA TGTGCCAGCAGCGCCTCTCCGAACACTGAAGCTTTCTTT.

V usage is TRBV9 and J usage is TRBJ2-3; 8 nucleotides match TRBD1. There are 14 residues in the CDR3. Germline V CDR1 and CDR2: SGDLS, YYNGEE. V was clipped by 1 base and J by 5 bases; unmatched bases: 3. As DNA, the CDR3 is TGTGCCAGCAGCGTACAGGGGGCGGGAGATACGCAGTATTTT. Translating gives CASSVQGAGDTQYF.

This clone was seen just once. The chain joins TRBV5-4 to TRBJ1-1; TRBD1 matches 7 bases. This CDR3 comprises 15 residues. The J segment lost 1 base and the V segment lost 4 bases, leaving 7 bases of the junction unmatched. The germline V gene has CDR1 SGHNT and CDR2 YYREEE (reference sequence). CDR3 residues: CASSPYRGRNTEAFF. As DNA, the CDR3 is TGTGCCAGCAGCCCGTACAGGGGTAGGAACACTGAAGCTTTCTTT. Looking up the rest from reference TRBV5-4 and TRBJ1-1 gives the full variable domain: ETGVTQSPTHLIKTRGQQVTLRCSSQSGHNTVSWYQQALGQGPQFIFQYYREEENGRGNFPPRFSGLQFPNYSSELNVNALELDDSALYLCASSPYRGRNTEAFFGQGTRLTVV.

The V and J genes are TRBV6-5 and TRBJ1-1, with D possibly matching TRBD1 (6 bases). CDR3 length: 14 residues. Trimming left V 6 bases short and J 5 bases short, with 16 bases between. Germline V lookup: CDR1 MNHEY, CDR2 SVGAGI. In DNA, the CDR3 is TGTGCCAGCAGCTTAGGGGGAAAGGGAACTGAAGCTTTCTTT. Encoded protein: CASSLGGKGTEAFF.

CDR3 protein: CASSAGVQREQYF. The DNA of the CDR3 is TGTGCCAGCAGCGCCGGGGTCCAGAGGGAGCAGTACTTC. The J gene is TRBJ2-7, the V gene TRBV5-4, with a tentative D call TRBD2 (5 bases). The CDR3 has 13 residues. CDR1 is SGHNT, CDR2 YYREEE, per germline (reference sequence). V lost 4 bases and J lost 7, with 15 bases in between.

This clone showed up just once. The V and J genes are TRBV9 and TRBJ1-6, with 8 bases identical to TRBD1. The length of the CDR3 is 15 residues. Germline V gives CDR1 SGDLS, CDR2 YYNGEE. With V trimmed by 4 bases and J by 6 bases, 6 bases remained unmatched. The CDR3 protein is CASSKRDRFNSPLHF. In DNA, the CDR3 is TGTGCCAGCAGCAAACGGGACAGGTTTAATTCACCCCTCCACTTT.

This chain uses TRBV6-5 with TRBJ1-2; D remains unclear. Trimming removed 5 bases from V and 4 bases from J, with 17 bases in between. Germline V CDR1 and CDR2: MNHEY, SVGAGI. This CDR3 has 15 amino acids. CDR3 bases: TGTGCCAGCAGTCCCGGGCCCCTGTGGGGCTATGGCTACACCTTC. The encoded protein is CASSPGPLWGYGYTF.

The gene calls are TRBV7-8 and TRBJ1-1; 8 bases match TRBD1. The junction had 14 bases not matched to a gene; V was cut back by 4 bases and J by 1 base. The germline gives CDR1 SGHVS, CDR2 FQNEAQ. The CDR3 sequence is 18 residues long. CDR3 nucleotides: TGTGCCAGCAGCTCCTCGGACAGGGTGGGAGCATGGAACACTGAAGCTTTCTTT. Protein sequence: CASSSSDRVGAWNTEAFF.

The chain joins TRBV4-3 to TRBJ2-3; 10 bases agree with TRBD2. J lost 6 bases, V lost 1 base, and 7 bases had no gene match. CDR3 size: 16 residues. Per germline, CDR1 LGHNA and CDR2 YSLEER. This CDR3 is CASSQGAGGLRDTQYF. The CDR3 nucleotides read TGCGCCAGCAGCCAAGGAGCGGGGGGGCTGAGGGATACGCAGTATTTT.

The rearrangement joins TRBV7-2 to TRBJ2-5; the D gene is possibly TRBD1 (7 bases). From germline, CDR1 is SGHTA and CDR2 FQGNSA. CDR3 size: 15 residues. Deletions cut 3 bases from V and 4 bases from J, with 15 bases between. As DNA, the CDR3 is TGTGCCAGCAGCTTCACCAGGGGGGTAGGAGAGACCCAGTACTTC. Translating gives CASSFTRGVGETQYF.

The chain links TRBV11-3 to TRBJ1-1, with 8 bases identical to TRBD1. The germline CDR1 and CDR2 sequences are SGHNT and YENEEA. The CDR3 length is 16 residues. The V and J ends lost 3 bases and 3 bases, in that order; junction bases with no gene match: 9. CDR3 in amino acids: CASSFTNRGRDTEAFF. As DNA, the CDR3 is TGTGCCAGCAGCTTTACGAACAGGGGGAGGGACACTGAAGCTTTCTTT.

The rearrangement joins TRBV19 to TRBJ1-3, with 8 bases matching TRBD1. The V segment lost 5 bases and the J segment 4 bases; nucleotides outside the gene matches: 7. Germline V gene lookup returns CDR1 LNHDA and CDR2 SQIVND (reference sequence). The CDR3 totals 15 residues. In nucleotides, the CDR3 is TGTGCCAGTAGTTTCCCAGGGGGCGCGGGAAACACCATATATTTT. It yields the protein CASSFPGGAGNTIYF.

The chain couples TRBV6-5 to TRBJ2-7, with 8 bases matching TRBD1. The CDR3 loop spans 15 amino acids. Per germline, CDR1 MNHEY and CDR2 SVGAGI. J was trimmed by 0 bases and V by 4 bases; bases with no gene match: 5. The CDR3 sequence is CASSLVTGVSYEQYF. As DNA, the CDR3 is TGTGCCAGCAGTTTAGTGACAGGGGTCTCCTACGAGCAGTACTTC.

This clone appeared a single time. The V call is TRBV29-1, the J call TRBJ2-5, with D possibly TRBD2 on 5 matching bases. Germline CDR1 SQVTM, CDR2 ANQGSEA. The CDR3 loop spans 13 amino acids. V lost 3 bases and J 5 bases, leaving 13 bases between the germline ends. CDR3 bases: TGCAGCGTTGAGGGCTCTCCGGGGGAGACCCAGTACTTC. Its protein is CSVEGSPGETQYF.

This sequence joins TRBV4-1 and TRBJ1-2; 9 bases are a match to TRBD1. V gave up 1 base and J gave up 3 bases; unmatched junction bases: 6. CDR1 is MGHRA and CDR2 is YSYEKL in the germline V gene. The CDR3 sequence is 16 residues long. This CDR3 is CASSQGGTGWDYGYTF. CDR3 nucleotide sequence: TGCGCCAGCAGCCAAGGAGGGACAGGGTGGGACTATGGCTACACCTTC.

CDR3 in amino acids: CASSKGGGDTQYF. Written as DNA, the CDR3 is TGTGCCAGCAGTAAGGGAGGAGGAGATACGCAGTATTTT. The V call is TRBV6-5, the J call TRBJ2-3; D is possibly TRBD2 (6 bases). Germline assignment: CDR1 MNHEY and CDR2 SVGAGI. V lost 5 bases and J 5 bases, leaving 11 bases between the germline ends. The CDR3 covers 13 residues.

In this sample, this clone turned up once. The V gene is TRBV13, the J gene TRBJ1-1; a weak D match, TRBD1 (5 bases). The CDR3 runs to 12 residues. Per the germline V gene, CDR1 is PRHDT and CDR2 is FYEKMQ (reference sequence). Deletions cut 2 bases from V and 5 bases from J, with 6 bases between. This CDR3 is CASSLWGTEAFF. CDR3 in DNA: TGTGCCAGCAGCTTATGGGGGACTGAAGCTTTCTTT.

The rearrangement uses TRBV28 and TRBJ1-2; D might be TRBD1 (6 bases). Germline V CDR1 and CDR2: MDHEN, SYDVKM. Trimming took 2 bases from V and 2 from J, leaving 12 bases between them. The CDR3 is made up of 15 amino acids. The DNA of the CDR3 is TGTGCCAGCAGTTTAACGGGGACACAAAACTATGGCTACACCTTC. Its translation is CASSLTGTQNYGYTF.

The V and J genes are TRBV7-2 and TRBJ2-7; D unresolved. From germline, CDR1 is SGHTA and CDR2 FQGNSA. Deletions cut 1 base from V and 5 bases from J, with 9 bases between. The CDR3 totals 13 residues. The CDR3 bases are TGTGCCAGCAGCTTAGTAGACCTGGACGAGCAGTACTTC. Translated: CASSLVDLDEQYF.

This clone was observed once. CDR3 sequence: CASSYSGREQYF. The CDR3 DNA follows: TGTGCCAGCAGTTACTCGGGGCGCGAGCAGTACTTC. This chain connects TRBV6-5 to TRBJ2-7; D possibly corresponds to TRBD1 (5 bases). The V gene lost 0 bases and the J gene lost 6 bases, with 6 bases spanning the gap. Germline-derived CDR1 and CDR2 are MNHEY and SVGAGI. The CDR3 is 12 residues long.